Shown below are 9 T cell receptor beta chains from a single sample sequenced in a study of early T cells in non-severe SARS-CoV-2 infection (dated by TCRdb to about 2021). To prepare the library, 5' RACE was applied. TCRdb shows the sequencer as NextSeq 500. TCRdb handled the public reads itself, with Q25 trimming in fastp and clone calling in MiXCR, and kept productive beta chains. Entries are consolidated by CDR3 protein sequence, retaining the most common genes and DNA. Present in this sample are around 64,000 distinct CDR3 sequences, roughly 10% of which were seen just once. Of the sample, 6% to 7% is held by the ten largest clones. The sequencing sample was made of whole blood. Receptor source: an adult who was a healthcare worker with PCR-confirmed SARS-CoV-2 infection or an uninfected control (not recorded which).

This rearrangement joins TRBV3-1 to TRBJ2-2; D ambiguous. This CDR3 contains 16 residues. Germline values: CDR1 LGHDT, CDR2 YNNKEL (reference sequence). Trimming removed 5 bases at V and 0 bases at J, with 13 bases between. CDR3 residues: CASSSRRTSNTGELFF. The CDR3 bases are TGTGCCAGCAGCTCTCGTAGGACCTCGAACACCGGGGAGCTGTTTTTT.

CDR3 amino acids: CASSYLDYTGELFF. CDR3 coding DNA: TGTGCCAGCAGTTACTTGGATTACACCGGGGAGCTGTTTTTT. The chain combines TRBV6-6 with TRBJ2-2; no definite D call. The CDR3 covers 14 residues. Germline values: CDR1 MNHNY, CDR2 SVGAGI (reference sequence). V gave up 1 base and J gave up 3 bases, with 6 bases separating them.

Here the CDR3 DNA reads TGTGCCAGCAGCCGTAAACCAGGACTAGCGGAAGAGACCCAGTACTTC. This sequence encodes CASSRKPGLAEETQYF. The chain uses TRBV4-2 and TRBJ2-5, with TRBD2 matching 10 bases. This CDR3 region has 16 residues. The junction had 8 bases not matched to a gene; V was cut back by 4 bases and J by 3 bases. Germline V gene sequence: CDR1 LGHNA, CDR2 YNFKEQ.

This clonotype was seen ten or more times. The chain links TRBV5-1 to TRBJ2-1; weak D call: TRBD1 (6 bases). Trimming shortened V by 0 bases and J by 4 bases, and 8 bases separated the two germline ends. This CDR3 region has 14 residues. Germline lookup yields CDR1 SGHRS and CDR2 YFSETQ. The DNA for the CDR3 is TGCGCCAGCAGCTTGGACAGGGTTTACAATGAGCAGTTCTTC. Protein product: CASSLDRVYNEQFF.

CDR3 amino acids: CSVVQNTEAFF. CDR3 bases: TGCAGCGTTGTCCAAAACACTGAAGCTTTCTTT. The chain carries TRBV29-1 and TRBJ1-1; no clear D. V gave up 4 bases and J gave up 2 bases, with 5 bases separating them. This CDR3 region has 11 residues. CDR1 and CDR2 (germline): SQVTM, ANQGSEA.

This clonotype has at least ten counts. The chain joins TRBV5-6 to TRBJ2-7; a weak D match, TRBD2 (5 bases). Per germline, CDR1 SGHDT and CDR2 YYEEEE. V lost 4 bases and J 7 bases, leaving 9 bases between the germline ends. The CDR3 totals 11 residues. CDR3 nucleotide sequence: TGTGCCAGCAGCAGATCGGGAGAGCAGTACTTC. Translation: CASSRSGEQYF. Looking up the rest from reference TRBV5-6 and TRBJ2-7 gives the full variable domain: DAGVTQSPTHLIKTRGQQVTLRCSPKSGHDTVSWYQQALGQGPQFIFQYYEEEERQRGNFPDRFSGHQFPNYSSELNVNALLLGDSALYLCASSRSGEQYFGPGTRLTVT.

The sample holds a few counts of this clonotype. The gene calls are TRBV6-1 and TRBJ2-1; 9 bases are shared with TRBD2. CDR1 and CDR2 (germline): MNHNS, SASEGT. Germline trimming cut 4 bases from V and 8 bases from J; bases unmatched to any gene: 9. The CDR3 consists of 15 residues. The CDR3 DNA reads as TGTGCCAGCAGTGTAGGACTAGCGAACATCGATGAGCAGTTCTTC. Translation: CASSVGLANIDEQFF.

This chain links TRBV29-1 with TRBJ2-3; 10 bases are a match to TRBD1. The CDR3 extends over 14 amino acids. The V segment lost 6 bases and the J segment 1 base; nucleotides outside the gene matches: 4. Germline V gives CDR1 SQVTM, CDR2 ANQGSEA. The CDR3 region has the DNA TGCAGCGTGGATGGACAGGGGGGCACAGATACGCAGTATTTT. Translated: CSVDGQGGTDTQYF.

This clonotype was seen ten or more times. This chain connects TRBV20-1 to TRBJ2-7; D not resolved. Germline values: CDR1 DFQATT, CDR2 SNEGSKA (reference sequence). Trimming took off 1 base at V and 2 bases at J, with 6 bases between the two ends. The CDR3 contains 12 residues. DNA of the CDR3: TGCAGTGCTAGAGTCCAGCCCTACGAGCAGTACTTC. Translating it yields CSARVQPYEQYF.